These 5 T cell receptor beta chains share one sample of origin, sequenced in a study of beta chain features in type 1 diabetes. Regarding the study as a whole: Moderately but significantly shorter TCRB CDR3s were found in Type 1 diabetes patients in all four CD4+ subsets.

No antigen has been assigned to these receptors. The study reverse transcribed the entire isolated RNA, so it sequenced expressed TCRB transcripts. TCRdb keeps only in-frame clones here, not all; method: immunoSEQ multiplex PCR. Of about 160,000 clones listed, 7.8% were seen once; the top ten hold approximately 0.93%. Sequenced: central memory CD4+ T cells from blood. Receptors originate from a woman aged 40-49 years with type 1 diabetes.

This clone was detected only a few times. The CDR3 loop is CASSFKARETQYF. Written as DNA, the CDR3 is TGTGCCAGCAGCTTCAAAGCGAGGGAGACCCAGTACTTC. The genes are TRBV5-8 and TRBJ2-5; D ambiguous. Looked up from germline, CDR1 is SGHTS and CDR2 is YDEGEE. The CDR3 runs to 13 residues. V was pared by 2 bases and J by 5 bases, with 10 bases between.

This clone turned up a few times. Germline and junction disagree at one end, which may indicate a read error. The chain has TRBV4-1 and TRBJ2-6, with D possibly TRBD2 on 6 matching bases. From germline, CDR1 is MGHRA and CDR2 YSYEKL. The CDR3 is 16 amino acids. The CDR3 nucleotides are TGTGCCAGCAGCCAGTCGGAGGGCTCTGGGGCCAACGTCCTGACTTTC. Its protein product is CASSQSEGSGANVLTF.

V is TRBV5-1 and J is TRBJ1-1, with a possible D match to TRBD1 (6 bases). The CDR3 totals 15 residues. Trimming removed 3 bases at V and 3 bases at J, with 15 bases between. In germline, CDR1 is SGHRS, CDR2 YFSETQ. CDR3 residues: CASSWGGGRDTEAFF. The DNA of the CDR3 is TGCGCCAGCAGCTGGGGAGGGGGAAGGGACACTGAAGCTTTCTTT.

This CDR3 reads CASSLTPNQPQHF. The CDR3 bases are TGTGCCAGCAGTTTGACACCGAATCAGCCCCAGCATTTT. This chain uses TRBV27 with TRBJ1-5; D unresolved. This CDR3 is built from 13 residues. V was clipped by 3 bases and J by 4 bases, with 7 bases between them. Germline CDR1 and CDR2: MNHEY and SMNVEV (reference sequence).

This chain joins TRBV30 and TRBJ2-3; 8 bases fit TRBD2. This CDR3 has 15 residues. V lost 4 bases, J lost 2 bases, and 8 bases stayed unmatched. Per germline, CDR1 GTSNPN and CDR2 SVGIG (reference sequence). In nucleotides, the CDR3 is TGTGCCTGGACCCGGGGTAGCGGGAACACAGATACGCAGTATTTT. Translation: CAWTRGSGNTDTQYF. Based on the CDR3 plus reference TRBV30 and TRBJ2-3, the full variable domain is SQTIHQWPATLVQPVGSPLSLECTVEGTSNPNLYWYRQAAGRGLQLLFYSVGIGQISSEVPQNLSASRPQDRQFILSSKKLLLSDSGFYLCAWTRGSGNTDTQYFGPGTRLTVL.